This TCR beta chain was recorded in a study of tumour-infiltrating T cells in Burkitt lymphoma. Looking at the study overall: Overall and progression-free survival were predicted by productive clonality.

Germline V gives CDR1 LNHDA, CDR2 SQIVND (reference sequence). Trimming removed 5 bases from V and 3 bases from J, with 18 bases in between. This CDR3 is 16 amino acids long. This clone was counted a single time. Only in-frame clones appear in the TCRdb table, and some are missing; sequencing was by immunoSEQ multiplex PCR. The sample holds roughly 15,000 clones, roughly 87% seen once. Sequencing input: tumor tissue. This sequence was found in a human donor with diffuse large B-cell lymphoma. The chain couples TRBV19 to TRBJ2-3, with D perhaps assigned TRBD1 or TRBD2 (5 bases each). CDR3 in amino acids: CASSARVLGGTDTQYF. The CDR3 DNA follows: TGTGCCAGTAGTGCCCGGGTTCTTGGGGGTACAGATACGCAGTATTTT.